The entry below describes one T cell receptor beta chain. This clone has a handful of counts. Its antigen has not been determined. Base-call qualities are not available, and no considerably larger clone is one nucleotide away. Donors were healthy HIV-negative adults with no recently reported acute infections or vaccinations. Every donor was a Caucasian adult living in Nashville, Tennessee, USA. CD4+ T cells were enriched through magnetic negative selection, after which naive cells were positively selected on CD45RA and the remaining negative fraction served as the memory subset. After blood collection by leukapheresis, PBMCs were isolated using Ficoll-Histopaque density gradient centrifugation and then cryopreserved in the vapor phase of liquid nitrogen. Analytical flow cytometry was used to check the purity and quantity of each magnetically sorted T cell population. From each sorted fraction, genomic DNA was isolated and quantified by UV absorbance on a Nanodrop 2000c.

The data are from a study of shared clonotypes between healthy human individuals (dated by TCRdb to about 2020). With respect to the entire study: Three men and two women, aged 18 to 49 years, made up the cohort. Per donor, three plates each were used for CD4 naive and CD4 memory, two for CD8 naive, and one for CD8 memory. To estimate repertoire size and how much clonotypes are shared between individuals, the study performed deep sequencing of blood TCR repertoires from roughly five healthy adults. Each donor's leukapheresis produced roughly between roughly 0.9 and 8.9 billion PBMCs. To increase sequencing depth and limit assay-specific biases, TCR repertoire library preparation and sequencing were carried out by different laboratories using diverse techniques. What the research found in general, with its limitations: Naive subsets generally had larger estimated clonotype richness than memory subsets. Sharing across a handful of donors was observed for approximately 5% of naive CD4, over 3% of naive CD8, about 2.5% of memory CD4, and approximately 0.41% of memory CD8 clonotypes. Compared with non-shared clonotypes, the clonotypes found in all four sorted-subset donors had higher generation probabilities. Rarefaction of sorted-subset datasets indicated incomplete sequencing despite the large sequencing depth. Pairwise subsampling led to the expectation that sequencing depth would affect the degree of clonotype sharing among donors. Sampling was restricted to blood, and TCR repertoires in tissues likely differ from the TCR repertoires found in blood. Because the study included a small number of donors, the genetic and exposure-history diversity represented was limited.

TCR CDR3 regions were amplified from genomic DNA by multiplex PCR using the deep immunoSEQ assay. Extracted genomic DNA from each cell subset was distributed evenly across all wells of several immunoSEQ 96-well plates, and each plate was treated as a replicate. For sorted subsets, approximately 0.2 ug of genomic DNA, equivalent to some 33,000 T cell genomes, went into each replicate PCR. Purified libraries were measured with a Qubit 3.0 fluorometer, size-checked on a Bioanalyzer 2100, and measured again with the KAPA Library Quantification kit. Each immunoSEQ 96-well plate was sequenced on its own single-read 150-cycle Illumina NextSeq 550 flow cell. The authors processed their data as follows. Because the immunoSEQ output held only junctional sequences and lacked quality scores, the filtering could not match the filtering applied to full-length reads. Sequences were annotated with PyIR, a Python wrapper for IgBLAST v1.9, and V/J genes and CDR3 were assigned using IMGT germline references. Reads with weak V/J assignments (E-value above 1e-6), missing CDR3, stop codons, out-of-frame junctions, or ambiguous translated residues were removed. V3J clonotypes were defined as sequences sharing an identical inferred V gene, J gene, and CDR3 amino acid sequence. The percentage overlap between two repertoires was calculated by dividing the number of shared unique clonotypes by the size of the smaller repertoire. Repertoire richness was assessed with RTK rarefaction, the Chao1 estimator, and Recon v2.1 estimates of unobserved clonotypes. For all TCRbeta clonotypes obtained by the gDNA method from a handful of donors, generation probabilities were computed with OLGA. TCRdb mirrors the immuneACCESS table, restricted to in-frame sequences. Some clones are absent from its copies; in checked studies, under half trace to an unresolved V gene, and the reason for the others is unknown. V and J calls and clone size are those listed in that table; D and trimming were worked out from the DNA. The sample profile shows around 990,000 clones; approximately 77% of them were found once. Roughly 0.82% of the sample is in the top ten clones.

The CDR3 spans 14 residues, from the cysteine through the phenylalanine. Only the CDR3 part of the read is kept: 42 bases, read in frame from the first base. Looking up the germline V gene yields CDR1 LGHNA and CDR2 YNFKEQ. The V and J ends are trimmed by 0 bases and 4 bases, leaving 10 bases between them. The sequence joins TRBV4-2 to TRBJ2-7, with TRBD2 as a weak D call on 6 bases. This clonotype was obtained from a man between 18 and 35 years old in good health. Some clones in this sample may be carry-over from other donors' samples. The sequencing sample was made of memory CD4+ T cells from PBMCs. The sample's cell subset or site, from its label and the paper: CD45RA-negative fraction. The DNA sequence is as follows: TGTGCCAGCAGCCAAGAGACTAGTTTATACGAGCAGTACTTC. This encodes CASSQETSLYEQYF.